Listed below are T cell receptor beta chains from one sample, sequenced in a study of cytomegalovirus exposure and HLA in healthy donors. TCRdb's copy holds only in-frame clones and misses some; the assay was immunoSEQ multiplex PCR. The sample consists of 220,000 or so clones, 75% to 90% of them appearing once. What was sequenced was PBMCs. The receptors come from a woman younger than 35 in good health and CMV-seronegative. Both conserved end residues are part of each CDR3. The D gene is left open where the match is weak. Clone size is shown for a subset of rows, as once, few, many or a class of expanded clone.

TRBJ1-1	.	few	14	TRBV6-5	CASTGSGRRTEAFF	TGTGCCAGCACTGGATCGGGGCGACGCACTGAAGCTTTCTTT
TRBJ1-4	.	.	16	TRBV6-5	CASSSITVATNEKLFF	TGTGCCAGCAGTTCAATCACAGTTGCAACTAATGAAAAACTGTTTTTT
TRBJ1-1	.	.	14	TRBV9	CASSVGGGTAEAFF	TGTGCCAGCAGCGTAGGAGGGGGAACAGCTGAAGCTTTCTTT
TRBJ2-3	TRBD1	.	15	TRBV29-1	CSAKTDRVGSDTQYF	TGCAGCGCTAAGACGGACAGGGTAGGGTCCGATACGCAGTATTTT
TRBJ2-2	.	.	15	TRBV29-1	CSVVGGGPNTGELFF	TGCAGCGTCGTTGGTGGGGGCCCGAACACCGGGGAGCTGTTTTTT
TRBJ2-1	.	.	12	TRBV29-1	CSVEAVRSEQFF	TGCAGCGTTGAAGCGGTACGGAGTGAGCAGTTCTTC
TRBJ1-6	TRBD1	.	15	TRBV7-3	CASSLTGGYNSPLHF	TGTGCCAGCAGCTTGACAGGGGGCTATAATTCACCCCTCCACTTT
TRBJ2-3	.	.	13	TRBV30	CAGTGTYGDTQYF	TGTGCCGGCACAGGAACCTATGGAGATACGCAGTATTTT
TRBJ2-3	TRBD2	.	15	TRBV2	CATTRTSDRTDTQYF	TGTGCCACTACGAGGACTAGCGACCGCACAGATACGCAGTATTTT
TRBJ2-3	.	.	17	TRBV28	CASSFQTRISSTDTQYF	TGTGCCAGCAGTTTCCAGACTCGTATATCTAGCACAGATACGCAGTATTTT
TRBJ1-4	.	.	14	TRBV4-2	CASSQDRVGEKLFF	TGTGCCAGCAGCCAAGACAGGGTCGGAGAAAAACTGTTTTTT
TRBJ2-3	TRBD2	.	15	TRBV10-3	CAISARGSNADTQYF	TGTGCCATCAGTGCGCGGGGGAGTAACGCAGATACGCAGTATTTT
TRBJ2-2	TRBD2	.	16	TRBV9	CASSVSSGTNTGELFF	TGTGCCAGCAGCGTCTCTAGCGGGACGAACACCGGGGAGCTGTTTTTT
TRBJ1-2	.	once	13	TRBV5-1	CASRIDLGDGYTF	TGCGCCAGCAGGATTGACTTAGGCGATGGCTACACCTTC
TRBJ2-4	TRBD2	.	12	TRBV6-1	CASSPSRVGLNF	TGTGCCAGCAGTCCCTCGCGGGTGGGACTAAACTTC
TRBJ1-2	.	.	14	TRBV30	CASTEQLSLYGYTF	TGTGCCTCAACGGAACAACTGAGTCTCTATGGCTACACCTTC
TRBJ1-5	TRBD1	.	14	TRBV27	CASSSGQGSQPQHF	TGTGCCAGCAGTTCCGGACAGGGAAGCCAGCCCCAGCATTTT
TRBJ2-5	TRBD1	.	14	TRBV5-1	CASSPGTGEETQYF	TGCGCCAGCAGCCCAGGGACAGGGGAGGAGACCCAGTACTTC
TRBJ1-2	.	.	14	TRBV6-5	CASSPLTADYGYTF	TGTGCCAGCAGCCCTCTGACCGCAGACTATGGCTACACCTTC
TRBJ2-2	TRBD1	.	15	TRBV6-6	CASRSDRGQGGELFF	TGTGCCAGCAGGTCTGACAGGGGGCAAGGCGGGGAGCTGTTTTTT
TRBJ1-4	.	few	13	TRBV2	CASGAGLGEKLFF	TGTGCCAGCGGGGCGGGCCTGGGAGAAAAACTGTTTTTT
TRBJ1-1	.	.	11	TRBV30	CAWRLRTEAFF	TGTGCCTGGAGGCTGAGGACTGAAGCTTTCTTT
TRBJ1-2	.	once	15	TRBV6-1	CASTPLGGDNYGYTF	TGTGCCAGCACCCCCTTAGGGGGGGACAACTATGGCTACACCTTC
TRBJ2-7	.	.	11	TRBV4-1	CASSQDGEQYF	TGCGCCAGCAGCCAAGATGGCGAGCAGTACTTC
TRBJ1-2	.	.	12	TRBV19	CASSIPFYGYTF	TGTGCCAGTAGTATCCCCTTCTATGGCTACACCTTC
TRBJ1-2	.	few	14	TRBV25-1	CASSAGIPNYGYTF	TGTGCCAGCAGTGCGGGGATCCCTAACTATGGCTACACCTTC